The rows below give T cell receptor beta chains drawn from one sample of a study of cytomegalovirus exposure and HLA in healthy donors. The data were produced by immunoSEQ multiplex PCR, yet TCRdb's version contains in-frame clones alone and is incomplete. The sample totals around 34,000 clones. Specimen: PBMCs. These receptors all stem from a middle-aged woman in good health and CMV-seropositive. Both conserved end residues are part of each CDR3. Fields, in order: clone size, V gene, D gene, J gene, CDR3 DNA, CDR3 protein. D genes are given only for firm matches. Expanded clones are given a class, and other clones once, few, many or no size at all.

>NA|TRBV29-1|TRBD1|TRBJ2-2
TGCAGCGCCTGGACAGGGGAAAACACCGGGGAGCTGTTTTTT
CSAWTGENTGELFF
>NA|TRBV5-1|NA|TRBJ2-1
TGCGCCAGCAGCTTGGACAGGGACTACAATGAGCAGTTCTTC
CASSLDRDYNEQFF
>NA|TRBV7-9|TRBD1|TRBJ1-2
TGTGCCAGCAGCCCCGACAGGGGCCCTATCTATGGCTACACCTTC
CASSPDRGPIYGYTF
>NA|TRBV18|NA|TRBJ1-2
TGTGCCAGCTCCAATCATTATGGCTACACCTTC
CASSNHYGYTF
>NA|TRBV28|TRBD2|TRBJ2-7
TGTGCCAGCAGACAGAGCGGGAGGGCCTACGAGCAGTACTTC
CASRQSGRAYEQYF
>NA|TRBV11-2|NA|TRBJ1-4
TGTGCCAGCAGCTTAGGGGGTCGGGATATGGAAAAACTGTTTTTT
CASSLGGRDMEKLFF
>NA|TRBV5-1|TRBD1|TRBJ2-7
TGCGCCAGCAGCCCGGACAGGGCGGCCTACGAGCAGTACTTC
CASSPDRAAYEQYF
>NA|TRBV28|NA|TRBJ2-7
TGTGCCAGCAGTTTATTGGAACAGGCCTACGAGCAGTACTTC
CASSLLEQAYEQYF
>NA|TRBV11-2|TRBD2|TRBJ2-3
TGTGCCAGCAGCTCGGGACTAGCGGGCAGATACACAGATACGCAGTATTTT
CASSSGLAGRYTDTQYF
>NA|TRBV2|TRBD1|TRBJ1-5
TGTGCCAGCAGCCTGGACAGGGGTATAGGTCAGCCCCAGCATTTT
CASSLDRGIGQPQHF
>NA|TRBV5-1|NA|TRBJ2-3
TGCGCCAGCAGCTTGGACGGCAGGGTCACAGATACGCAGTATTTT
CASSLDGRVTDTQYF
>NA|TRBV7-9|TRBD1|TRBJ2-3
TGTGCCAGCAGCTTAGGGACAGGGGGTCGCACAGATACGCAGTATTTT
CASSLGTGGRTDTQYF
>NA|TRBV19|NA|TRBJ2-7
TGTGCCAGTAGTATAGCTGTGGACACTTCCTACGAGCAGTACTTC
CASSIAVDTSYEQYF
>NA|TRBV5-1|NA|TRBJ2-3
TGCGCCAGCAGCCGCCGAGACGAGCGAGCAGATACGCAGTATTTT
CASSRRDERADTQYF
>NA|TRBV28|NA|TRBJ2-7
TGTGCCAGCAGTTACAGGGACGAGCAGTACTTC
CASSYRDEQYF
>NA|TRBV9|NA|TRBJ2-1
TGTGCCAGCAGCGGGCAGGGTTATGAGCAGTTCTTC
CASSGQGYEQFF
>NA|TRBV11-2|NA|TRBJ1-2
TGTGCCAGCAGCCTAGAGTCCGGCGGGGGTGGCTACACCTTC
CASSLESGGGGYTF
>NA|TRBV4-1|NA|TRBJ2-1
TGCGCCAGCAGCCAAGGGTCAGGGGACAATGAGCAGTTCTTC
CASSQGSGDNEQFF
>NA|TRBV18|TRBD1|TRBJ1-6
TGTGCCAGCTCACCAGGGACAGGGGGCGATAATTCACCCCTCCACTTT
CASSPGTGGDNSPLHF
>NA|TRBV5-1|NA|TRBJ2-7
TGCGCCAGCAGCCCCGACTCCTTGGGTGACGAGCAGTACTTC
CASSPDSLGDEQYF
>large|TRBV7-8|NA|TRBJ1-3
TGTGCCAGCAGCTTAGACAGCACTGGAAACACCATATATTTT
CASSLDSTGNTIYF
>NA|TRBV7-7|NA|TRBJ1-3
TGTGCCAGCAGCTTAACGGCTGGAAACACCATATATTTT
CASSLTAGNTIYF
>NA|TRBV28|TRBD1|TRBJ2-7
TGTGCCAGCAGTTTTGGTGGGACAGGGACCTACGAGCAGTACTTC
CASSFGGTGTYEQYF
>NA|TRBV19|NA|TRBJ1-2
TGTGCCAGTACCAACCATCAGGGTCCTTATGGCTACACCTTC
CASTNHQGPYGYTF
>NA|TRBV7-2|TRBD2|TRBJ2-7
TGTGCCAGCAGCTCTCAGCGGGGGTACTACGAGCAGTACTTC
CASSSQRGYYEQYF
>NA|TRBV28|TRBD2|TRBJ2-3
TGTGCCAGCAGGCCGCGGGGGGGATTGCGCACAGATACGCAGTATTTT
CASRPRGGLRTDTQYF
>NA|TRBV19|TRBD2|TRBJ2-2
TGTGCCAGTAGTATACTAGCGGCCCTAGCCGGGGAGCTGTTTTTT
CASSILAALAGELFF
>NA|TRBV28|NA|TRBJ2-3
TGTGCCAGCAGCGTAACTAGTTTTCGGGATACGCAGTATTTT
CASSVTSFRDTQYF
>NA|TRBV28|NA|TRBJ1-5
TGTGCCAGCAAGCAGCGGAGCCACAATCAGCCCCAGCATTTT
CASKQRSHNQPQHF
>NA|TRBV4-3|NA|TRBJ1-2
TGCGCCAGCAGCCATGAAGAAACAGGGAACTATGGCTACACCTTC
CASSHEETGNYGYTF
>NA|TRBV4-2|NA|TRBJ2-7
TGTGCCAGCAGCCAAGATTGGGCTCCGACCTACGAGCAGTACTTC
CASSQDWAPTYEQYF
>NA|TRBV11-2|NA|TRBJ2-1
TGTGCCAGCAGCTTAACCCGAACGGTTAAGTATGAGCAGTTCTTC
CASSLTRTVKYEQFF
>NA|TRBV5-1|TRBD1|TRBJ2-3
TGCGCCAGCAGTGTTGACAGGGGCTCCACAGATACGCAGTATTTT
CASSVDRGSTDTQYF
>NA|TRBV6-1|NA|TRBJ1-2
TGTGCCAGCAGTGCCTCAGGGGCTCCCCACTACACCTTC
CASSASGAPHYTF
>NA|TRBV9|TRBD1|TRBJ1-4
TGTGCCAGCAGCGGACAGGGTGGGGCTGAAAAACTGTTTTTT
CASSGQGGAEKLFF
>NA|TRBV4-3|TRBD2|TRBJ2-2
TGCGCCAGCAGCCACGCTACCGGGACTAAAAACACCGGGGAGCTGTTTTTT
CASSHATGTKNTGELFF
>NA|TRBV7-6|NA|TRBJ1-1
TGTGCCAGCAGGGGGTCAGGGGTTGGCACTGAAGCTTTCTTT
CASRGSGVGTEAFF
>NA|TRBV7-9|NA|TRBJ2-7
TGTGCCAGCAGCTTAGCGGGCAGGGCCTACGAGCAGTACTTC
CASSLAGRAYEQYF
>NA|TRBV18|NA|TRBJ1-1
TGTGCCAGCTCACCGATTGAGACAAACACTGAAGCTTTCTTT
CASSPIETNTEAFF
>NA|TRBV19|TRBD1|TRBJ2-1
TGTGCCAGTATGACAGGGCCGGGCTATGAGCAGTTCTTC
CASMTGPGYEQFF
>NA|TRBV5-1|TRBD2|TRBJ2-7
TGCGCCAGCAGCTTGGTAGCGTCTAGCGGGGAGTACGAGCAGTACTTC
CASSLVASSGEYEQYF
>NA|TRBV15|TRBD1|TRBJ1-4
TGTGCCACCAGCAGATCGGGACAGGGGGCGGTTGAAAAACTGTTTTTT
CATSRSGQGAVEKLFF
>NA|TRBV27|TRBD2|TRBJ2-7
TGTGCCAGCAGTTTTTATGGGACTAGCGGCTCCTACGAGCAGTACTTC
CASSFYGTSGSYEQYF
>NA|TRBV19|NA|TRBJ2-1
TGTGCCAGTAGTATTGGGAGGATCAATGAGCAGTTCTTC
CASSIGRINEQFF
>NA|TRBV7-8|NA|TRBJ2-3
TGTGCCAGCATGATCGGAGGAGGGGATACGCAGTATTTT
CASMIGGGDTQYF
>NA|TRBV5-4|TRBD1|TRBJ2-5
TGTGCCAGCAGCCCAACACAGGGGGTTCGAGAGACCCAGTACTTC
CASSPTQGVRETQYF
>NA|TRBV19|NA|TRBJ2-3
TGTGCCAGTAGTATAGATTGGGCCACAGATACGCAGTATTTT
CASSIDWATDTQYF